Below are 23 T cell receptor beta chains sequenced from a single sample in a study of regulatory T cells in long-lasting Graves disease. The time point here: persistent/refractory GD, antithyroid drugs over 5 years with positive TRAb. The TCR library used RNA extracted from PBMCs. Arm-PCR with iRepertoire HTBI primers amplified the CDR3 regions for these TCR beta libraries. Via MiXCR, TCRdb re-called the multiplex PCR reads, giving one row per CDR3 protein. The sample includes 350,000 to 450,000 distinct CDR3 sequences, about 21% of them seen just once. Specimen: peripheral blood mononuclear cells (PBMCs), collected when the disease was refractory, from a patient treated with antithyroid drugs. Every receptor here comes from a female donor with Graves disease.

The gene calls are TRBV28 and TRBJ2-3; TRBD1 aligns across 7 bases. The trim removed 4 bases at V and 1 base at J, leaving 5 bases unmatched. The CDR3 covers 15 residues. Germline loops: CDR1 MDHEN, CDR2 SYDVKM. CDR3 in DNA: TGTGCCAGCAGTTACGGGACAGCCGGCACAGATACGCAGTATTTT. This encodes CASSYGTAGTDTQYF.

The V call is TRBV4-2, the J call TRBJ2-2; 8 bases line up with TRBD2. Germline-derived CDR1 and CDR2 are LGHNA and YNFKEQ. J gave up 7 bases and V 1 base, and 8 bases lay outside the gene matches. The CDR3 consists of 16 residues. CDR3 nucleotide sequence: TGTGCCAGCAGCCAAGGGAGCAGCGGGAGTCACGGGGAGCTGTTTTTT. Protein: CASSQGSSGSHGELFF.

This clonotype was observed at least ten times. This chain uses TRBV7-2 with TRBJ2-5; the match to TRBD1 covers 11 bases. V lost 5 bases, J lost 4 bases, and 6 bases stayed unmatched. CDR1 SGHTA and CDR2 FQGNSA come from the germline V gene. The CDR3 is 15 residues long. Here the CDR3 reads CASSRAGTGGETQYF. The CDR3 DNA reads TGTGCCAGCAGCCGGGCCGGGACAGGGGGAGAGACCCAGTACTTC.

Of note for this clonotype: A much larger clone sits a single nucleotide away, making a read error possible. V gene TRBV6-9 combines with J gene TRBJ1-1, with TRBD1 as a possible D gene (6 bases). V gave up 4 bases and J gave up 5 bases, with 14 bases separating them. The CDR3 runs to 14 residues. Germline lookup yields CDR1 MNHGY and CDR2 SVAAGI. The CDR3 loop reads CASSSLGAWTEAFF. The CDR3 region has the DNA TGTGCCAGCAGTTCACTGGGGGCATGGACTGAAGCTTTCTTT.

The chain couples TRBV9 to TRBJ1-3, with unresolved D. This CDR3 has 16 amino acids. Germline CDR1 and CDR2: SGDLS and YYNGEE. V was pared by 3 bases and J by 4 bases, with 17 bases between. This CDR3 reads CASSALNPVGGNTIYF. The CDR3 nucleotides read TGTGCCAGCAGCGCACTAAACCCGGTGGGAGGAAACACCATATATTTT.

The rearrangement uses TRBV7-9 and TRBJ2-5; D may be TRBD2 (6 bases). Germline V gene sequence: CDR1 SEHNR, CDR2 FQNEAQ (reference sequence). The V and J ends lost 5 bases and 5 bases respectively, with 18 bases between them. This CDR3 is 15 amino acids long. CDR3 region: CASSPVGGSGETQYF. The CDR3 bases are TGTGCCAGCAGCCCGGTCGGGGGATCAGGGGAGACCCAGTACTTC.

The table lists this clonotype with a few counts. This chain links TRBV19 with TRBJ1-5, with D perhaps TRBD1 (6 bases). The V and J ends lost 5 bases and 5 bases respectively, with 13 bases between them. CDR3 length equals 14 residues. Germline assignment: CDR1 LNHDA and CDR2 SQIVND (reference sequence). CDR3 region: CASSSEQGDQPQHF. CDR3 nucleotides: TGTGCCAGTAGTTCCGAACAGGGTGATCAGCCCCAGCATTTT.

Regarding this clonotype: A much more abundant neighbour one base away suggests this may be a read error. The rearrangement uses TRBV29-1 and TRBJ2-2; 14 positions agree with TRBD2. Germline-derived CDR1 and CDR2 are SQVTM and ANQGSEA. The J segment lost 6 bases and the V segment lost 5 bases, leaving 11 bases of the junction unmatched. This CDR3 has 17 amino acids. DNA for the CDR3: TGCAGCGTTCTCGGGACTAGCGGGGGCGACGCGGCCGGGGAGCTGTTTTTT. Translating gives CSVLGTSGGDAAGELFF.

This clonotype was seen ten or more times. The chain has TRBV11-2 and TRBJ2-5, with D uncertain. Germline CDR1 reads SGHAT; CDR2 reads FQNNGV. Trimming removed 5 bases from V and 5 bases from J, with 12 bases in between. The CDR3 contains 13 residues. CDR3 DNA sequence: TGTGCCAGCAGCCCCTACGGTGGGGAGACCCAGTACTTC. Translation gives CASSPYGGETQYF.

Concerning this clonotype itself: A far larger clone is off by one base, so a read error is likely. The rearrangement links TRBV6-9 to TRBJ2-7; 7 bases match TRBD1. Per the germline V gene, CDR1 is MNHGY and CDR2 is SVAAGI. V was clipped by 3 bases and J by 3 bases; unmatched bases: 5. The CDR3 length is 14 residues. The CDR3 DNA reads TGTGCCAGCAGTTACCCTGGACAGGACTACGAGCAGTACTTC. The encoded protein is CASSYPGQDYEQYF.

This clonotype came up many times. This chain uses TRBV28 with TRBJ1-2; D unresolved. Trimming removed 6 bases from V and 2 bases from J, with 13 bases in between. This CDR3 is built from 14 residues. Germline V gives CDR1 MDHEN, CDR2 SYDVKM. The CDR3 sequence: CASSPRTLNYGYTF. The DNA of the CDR3 is TGTGCCAGCAGCCCGAGGACCTTAAACTATGGCTACACCTTC.

The chain is built from TRBV5-1 and TRBJ1-1; TRBD1 matches 8 bases. Trimming cost V 2 bases and J 4 bases; bases outside gene matches: 16. Germline CDR1 is SGHRS and CDR2 is YFSETQ. The CDR3 extends over 18 amino acids. CDR3 DNA: TGCGCCAGCAGCTTCCGACAGGGGACCCCTCTCACGAGCACTGAAGCTTTCTTT. This sequence encodes CASSFRQGTPLTSTEAFF.

The chain uses TRBV5-4 and TRBJ1-1; the D gene is possibly TRBD1 (5 bases). Trimming left V 1 base short and J 0 bases short, with 13 bases between. CDR3 length: 16 residues. CDR1 SGHNT and CDR2 YYREEE come from the germline V gene (reference sequence). The CDR3 nucleotides are TGTGCCAGCAGCTTGCCTCCGGGACGGATGAACACTGAAGCTTTCTTT. It yields the protein CASSLPPGRMNTEAFF.

This clonotype was detected a few times. V gene TRBV2 combines with J gene TRBJ2-3; 11 positions agree with TRBD2. J gave up 3 bases and V 3 bases, and 8 bases lay outside the gene matches. The CDR3 sequence is 17 residues long. CDR1 is SNHLY, CDR2 FYNNEI, per germline. The CDR3 here is CASSEGASGRITDTQYF. CDR3 nucleotide sequence: TGTGCCAGCAGTGAGGGGGCTAGCGGGAGGATTACAGATACGCAGTATTTT.

Note on this clonotype: This likely reflects a read error, since a far larger clone is one base away. This rearrangement joins TRBV6-6 to TRBJ1-1; D is unresolved. The CDR3 runs 15 residues. Germline CDR1 is MNHNY and CDR2 is SVGAGI (reference sequence). The V end was cut by 4 bases, the J end by 4 bases, with 16 bases between. The CDR3 bases are TGTGCCAGCAGTTCTAGGGAAAACGTGAGCACTGAAGCTTTCTTT. Translated, it gives CASSSRENVSTEAFF.

At least ten counts were recorded for this clonotype. The chain has TRBV2 and TRBJ2-2, with 11 bases matching TRBD2. This CDR3 comprises 17 residues. Unmatched junction bases numbered 3, after V lost 3 bases and J lost 0 bases. CDR1 and CDR2 from the germline V gene are SNHLY and FYNNEI. CDR3 loop: CASSETSGITNTGELFF. CDR3 in DNA: TGTGCCAGCAGTGAGACTAGCGGGATAACGAACACCGGGGAGCTGTTTTTT.

On this clonotype itself: At one end, the junction sequence differs from germline, possibly due to a read error. The CDR3 loop is CASSRDRDSSYEQYF. For the CDR3, the DNA is TGTGCTAGCAGTCGCGACCGGGACTCTTCCTACGAGCAGTACTTC. This rearrangement joins TRBV7-7 to TRBJ2-7; possibly TRBD2 for D (6 bases). The CDR3 covers 15 residues. In germline, CDR1 is SSHAT, CDR2 FNYEAQ (reference sequence).

This rearrangement joins TRBV9 to TRBJ2-5; 8 bases match TRBD2. CDR3 length equals 15 residues. With 3 bases clipped from V and 5 bases from J, the junction kept 9 bases outside the gene matches. The germline CDR1 and CDR2 sequences are SGDLS and YYNGEE. The CDR3 sequence is CASSGITGGRETQYF. In DNA form, the CDR3 reads TGTGCCAGCAGCGGAATTACGGGAGGGCGGGAGACCCAGTACTTC.

The gene calls are TRBV5-1 and TRBJ2-5; 7 positions agree with TRBD1. This CDR3 spans 15 amino acids. Per germline, CDR1 SGHRS and CDR2 YFSETQ. V shed 0 bases, J shed 2 bases, and the junction held 4 bases outside the gene matches. The CDR3 loop is CASSLEGTAQETQYF. The CDR3 bases are TGCGCCAGCAGCTTGGAGGGGACAGCACAAGAGACCCAGTACTTC.

This clonotype was seen at least ten times. The J gene is TRBJ2-2, the V gene TRBV3-1, with D uncertain. Trimming pared 1 base from V and 7 bases from J, leaving 4 bases between. Per the germline V gene, CDR1 is LGHDT and CDR2 is YNNKEL (reference sequence). This CDR3 spans 12 amino acids. The CDR3 DNA is TGTGCCAGCAGCCAAGTCGACGGGGAGCTGTTTTTT. Translating gives CASSQVDGELFF.

The chain combines TRBV27 with TRBJ2-5; the match to TRBD2 covers 8 bases. Trimming cost V 8 bases and J 11 bases; bases outside gene matches: 16. Germline lookup yields CDR1 MNHEY and CDR2 SMNVEV (reference sequence). The CDR3 consists of 14 residues. The CDR3 spells CASSSAGGSYGQYF. In DNA, the CDR3 is TGTGCCAGCTCGTCCGCGGGGGGATCCTACGGGCAGTACTTC.

In this sample, this clonotype turned up many times. The rearrangement links TRBV15 to TRBJ1-5; D unresolved. V shed 0 bases and J shed 3 bases, with 12 bases lying between them. Germline CDR1 is LNHNV and CDR2 is YYDKDF (reference sequence). The length of the CDR3 is 16 residues. The CDR3 nucleotides read TGTGCCACCAGCAGAGATTACTTGGGGTTCAATCAGCCCCAGCATTTT. Its translation: CATSRDYLGFNQPQHF.

The rearrangement uses TRBV28 and TRBJ2-3; TRBD2 aligns across 11 bases. Germline loops: CDR1 MDHEN, CDR2 SYDVKM. This CDR3 is 16 amino acids long. Unmatched junction bases numbered 2, after V lost 2 bases and J lost 1 base. This chain's CDR3 is CASSLTTSGGTDTQYF. DNA for the CDR3: TGTGCCAGCAGTTTAACGACTAGCGGGGGCACAGATACGCAGTATTTT.